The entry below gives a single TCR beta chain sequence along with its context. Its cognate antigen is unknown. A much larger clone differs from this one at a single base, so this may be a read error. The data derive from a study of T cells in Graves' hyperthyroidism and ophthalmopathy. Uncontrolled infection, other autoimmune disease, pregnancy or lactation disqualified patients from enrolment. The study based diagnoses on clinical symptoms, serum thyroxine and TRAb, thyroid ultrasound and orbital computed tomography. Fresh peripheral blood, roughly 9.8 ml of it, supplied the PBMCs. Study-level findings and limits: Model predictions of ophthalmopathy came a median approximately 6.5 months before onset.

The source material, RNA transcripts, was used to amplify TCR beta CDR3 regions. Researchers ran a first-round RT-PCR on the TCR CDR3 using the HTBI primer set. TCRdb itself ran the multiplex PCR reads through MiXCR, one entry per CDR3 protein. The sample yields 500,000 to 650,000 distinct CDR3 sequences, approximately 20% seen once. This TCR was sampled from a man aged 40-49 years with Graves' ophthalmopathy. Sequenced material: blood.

CDR3 protein: CAGSRGTSGGALTQYF. Written as DNA, the CDR3 is TGTGCCGGCAGCCGAGGCACTAGCGGGGGTGCCTTAACGCAGTATTTT. The J gene is TRBJ2-3, the V gene TRBV28, with 11 bases aligning to TRBD2. CDR1 and CDR2 (germline): MDHEN, SYDVKM. This CDR3 contains 16 residues.